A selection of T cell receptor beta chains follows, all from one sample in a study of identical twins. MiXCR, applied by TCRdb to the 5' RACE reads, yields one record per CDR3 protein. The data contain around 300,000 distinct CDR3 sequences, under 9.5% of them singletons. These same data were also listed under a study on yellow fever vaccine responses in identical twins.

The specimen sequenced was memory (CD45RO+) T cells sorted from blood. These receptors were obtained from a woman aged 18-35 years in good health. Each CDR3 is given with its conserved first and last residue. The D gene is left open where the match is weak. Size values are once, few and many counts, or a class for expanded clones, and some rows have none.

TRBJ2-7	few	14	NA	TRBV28	TGTGCCAGCAGTTCAAATGGGGGGCGATACGAGCAGTACTTC	CASSSNGGRYEQYF
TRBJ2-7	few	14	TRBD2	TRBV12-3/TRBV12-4	TGTGCCAGCAGCAGGGGACTAGCGTGGTACGAGCAGTACTTC	CASSRGLAWYEQYF
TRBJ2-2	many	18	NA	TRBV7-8	TGTGCCAGCAGCTTAGTTGGGGCCGGTCAATCGAACACCGGGGAGCTGTTTTTT	CASSLVGAGQSNTGELFF
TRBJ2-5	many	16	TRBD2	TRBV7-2	TGTGCCAGCAGCTTAGCACTAGCGGGGAGGGGAGAGACCCAGTACTTC	CASSLALAGRGETQYF
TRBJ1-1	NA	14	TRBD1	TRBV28	TGTGCCACTTCACCAGGGGGCCTTCGGACTGAAGCTTTCTTT	CATSPGGLRTEAFF
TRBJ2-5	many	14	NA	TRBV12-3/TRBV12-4	TGTGCCAGCAGTCCGGAGTTTGCCCAAGAGACCCAGTACTTC	CASSPEFAQETQYF
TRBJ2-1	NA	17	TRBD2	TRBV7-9	TGTGCCAGCAGCTCCCCCCGGGCGCTAGCGGATTACAATGAGCAGTTCTTC	CASSSPRALADYNEQFF
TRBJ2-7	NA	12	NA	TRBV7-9	TGTGCCAGCAGCCCCGGCCTTGGGGAGCAGTACTTC	CASSPGLGEQYF
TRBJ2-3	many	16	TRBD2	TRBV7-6	TGTGCCAGCAGCCATGGACTAGCGGGGGGCACAGATACGCAGTATTTT	CASSHGLAGGTDTQYF
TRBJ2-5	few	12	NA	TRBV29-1	TGCAGCGTTTTGCTAGCAGGGGAGACCCAGTACTTC	CSVLLAGETQYF
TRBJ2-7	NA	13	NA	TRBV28	TGTGCCAGCAGGACGGGAAACTCCTACGAGCAGTACTTC	CASRTGNSYEQYF
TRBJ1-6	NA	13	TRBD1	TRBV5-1	TGCGCCAGCACCAGAAACAGGGGAGCAACCCTCCACTTT	CASTRNRGATLHF
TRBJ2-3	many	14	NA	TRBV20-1	TGCAGTGCTGGAGGAGGGGGCTCGGTAGATACGCAGTATTTT	CSAGGGGSVDTQYF
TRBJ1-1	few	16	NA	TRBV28	TGTGCCAGCAGTCCCCTTATGGGGGCACAAGGGACTGAAGCTTTCTTT	CASSPLMGAQGTEAFF
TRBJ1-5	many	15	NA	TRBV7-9	TGTGCCAGCAGCTTAACATTGCCCGCGGAGAGGCCCCAGCATTTT	CASSLTLPAERPQHF
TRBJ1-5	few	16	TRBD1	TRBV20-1	TGCAGTGCTACCGGACAGGGGGCGGTTAGCAATCAGCCCCAGCATTTT	CSATGQGAVSNQPQHF
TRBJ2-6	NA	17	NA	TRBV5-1	TGCGCCAGCAGCCTCTTTCTGGGGGTTTCTGGGGCCAACGTCCTGACTTTC	CASSLFLGVSGANVLTF
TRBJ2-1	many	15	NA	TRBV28	TGTGCCAGCAGTTCGGTTAGCGGACTCTACAATGAGCAGTTCTTC	CASSSVSGLYNEQFF
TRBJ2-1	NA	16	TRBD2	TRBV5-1	TGCGCCAGCAGTCGGCGGGGGGGGGACCTCTACAATGAGCAGTTCTTC	CASSRRGGDLYNEQFF
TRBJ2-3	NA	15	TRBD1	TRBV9	TGTGCCAGCAGCGTAGGAGGGACAGGCACAGATACGCAGTATTTT	CASSVGGTGTDTQYF
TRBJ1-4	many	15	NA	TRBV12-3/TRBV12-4	TGTGCCAGCAGTTTGAACTTTGCAACTAATGAAAAACTGTTTTTT	CASSLNFATNEKLFF
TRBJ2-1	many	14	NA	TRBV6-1	TGTGCCAGCAGTGTGGACGATTCCTACAATGAGCAGTTCTTC	CASSVDDSYNEQFF
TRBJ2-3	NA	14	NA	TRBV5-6	TGTGCCAGCAGCCTGACGTTCGTCAGGGATACGCAGTATTTT	CASSLTFVRDTQYF
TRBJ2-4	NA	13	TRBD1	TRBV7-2	TGTGCCAGCAGCTCTAAGACAGGGGACATTCAGTACTTC	CASSSKTGDIQYF
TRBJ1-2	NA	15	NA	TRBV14	TGTGCCAGCAGCCAAGATTTGCAGGGGACGAGTGGCTACACCTTC	CASSQDLQGTSGYTF
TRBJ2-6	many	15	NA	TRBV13	TGTGCCAGCAGTTTACAGGGTTCTGGGGCCAACGTCCTGACTTTC	CASSLQGSGANVLTF
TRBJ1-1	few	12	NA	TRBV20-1	TGCAGTGCTAGAGAGGGCCACACTGAAGCTTTCTTT	CSAREGHTEAFF
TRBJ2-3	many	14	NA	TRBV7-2	TGTGCCAGCAGAACCCGGACAGTCACAGATACGCAGTATTTT	CASRTRTVTDTQYF
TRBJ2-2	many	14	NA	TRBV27	TGTGCCACCCAGGGGGGCCCGAACACCGGGGAGCTGTTTTTT	CATQGGPNTGELFF
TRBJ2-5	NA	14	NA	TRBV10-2	TGCGCCAGCAATGATATCGGGGGCCTCGAGACCCAGTACTTC	CASNDIGGLETQYF
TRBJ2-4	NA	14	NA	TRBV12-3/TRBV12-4	TGTGCCAGCAGCGGACAGGGAGGGAGGGACATTCAGTACTTC	CASSGQGGRDIQYF
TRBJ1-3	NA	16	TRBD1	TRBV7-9	TGTGCCAGCAGCTTAACAGGGGTTATGGGTGGAAACACCATATATTTT	CASSLTGVMGGNTIYF
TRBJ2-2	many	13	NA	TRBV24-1	TGTGCCACCAGTGGCCCGAACACCGGGGAGCTGTTTTTT	CATSGPNTGELFF
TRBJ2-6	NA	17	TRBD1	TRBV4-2	TGTGCCAGCAGCCATAATATACAGGGGTCCGGGGCCAACGTCCTGACTTTC	CASSHNIQGSGANVLTF
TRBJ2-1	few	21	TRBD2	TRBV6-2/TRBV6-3	TGTGCCAGCAAGGGGCGACTAGCGGGAGGGCCGGAGGAAGTCACCTACAATGAGCAGTTCTTC	CASKGRLAGGPEEVTYNEQFF
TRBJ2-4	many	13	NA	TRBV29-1	TGCAGCGTTGACAGTGGGACCAAAAACATTCAGTACTTC	CSVDSGTKNIQYF
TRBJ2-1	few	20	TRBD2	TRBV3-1	TGTGCCAGCAGCCAAAGTCCGGGACTAGCGGGGGGGAGCTCCTACAATGAGCAGTTCTTC	CASSQSPGLAGGSSYNEQFF
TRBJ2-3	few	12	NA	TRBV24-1	TGTGCCACCAGTAAGGACACAGATACGCAGTATTTT	CATSKDTDTQYF
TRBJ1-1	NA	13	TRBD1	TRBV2	TGTGCCAGCAAGACAGGGACGAACACTGAAGCTTTCTTT	CASKTGTNTEAFF
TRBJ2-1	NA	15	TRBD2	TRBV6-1	TGTGCCAGCAGGAGACTAGCGGGAGCCTACAATGAGCAGTTCTTC	CASRRLAGAYNEQFF
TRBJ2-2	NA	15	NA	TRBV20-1	TGCAGTGCTAGACCTAGCGGAGGGGGGACCGGGGAGCTGTTTTTT	CSARPSGGGTGELFF
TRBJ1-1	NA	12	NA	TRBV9	TGTGCCAGCAGCGTGCGAGGGACTGAAGCTTTCTTT	CASSVRGTEAFF
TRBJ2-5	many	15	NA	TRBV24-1	TGTGCCACCAGTGGGAGCTTAGGGCAACAAGAGACCCAGTACTTC	CATSGSLGQQETQYF
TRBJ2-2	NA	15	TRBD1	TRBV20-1	TGCAGTGCTAGGAGGGGACAGTATGACACCGGGGAGCTGTTTTTT	CSARRGQYDTGELFF